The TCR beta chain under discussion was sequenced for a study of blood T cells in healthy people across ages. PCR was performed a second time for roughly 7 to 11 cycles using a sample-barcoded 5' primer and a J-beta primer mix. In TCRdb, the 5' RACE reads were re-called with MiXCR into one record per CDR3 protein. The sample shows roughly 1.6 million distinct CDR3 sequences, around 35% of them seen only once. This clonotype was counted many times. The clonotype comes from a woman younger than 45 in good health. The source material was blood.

The DNA of the CDR3 is TGCAGCGTTGTCCCAGCCACCTCCTACGAGCAGTACTTC. As protein: CSVVPATSYEQYF. The chain combines TRBV29-1 with TRBJ2-7; D remains unclear. CDR3 length: 13 amino acids. The V gene lost 4 bases and the J gene lost 0 bases, with 10 bases spanning the gap. CDR1 SQVTM and CDR2 ANQGSEA come from the germline V gene.